This T cell receptor (beta chain) was captured by sequencing in a study of cytomegalovirus exposure and HLA in healthy donors. Study background: One earlier analysis, a look at roughly 170 million T cells, found some 100 million unique TCR beta sequences.

The PCR employed 60 Vbeta primers together with 13 Jbeta primers. Measured with immunoSEQ multiplex PCR; TCRdb has only the in-frame clones, and not every one. The sample yields 72,000 or so clones, roughly 66% seen once. Details on this clone: What it binds is unknown.

Donors were ostensibly healthy at sampling, although undocumented immune exposures were probable. General study findings and limits: Prior analysis indicated that the majority of TCR beta V segments exhibited productivity approximately 87% or approximately 30% of the time. Clonal expansion, a later analysis showed, was greater in HLA-associated TCR beta chains than in equally common others.

V was pared by 5 bases and J by 5 bases, with 6 bases of the junction left unmatched. The CDR3 contains 15 residues. Germline V gives CDR1 LNHDA, CDR2 SQIVND (reference sequence). This sequence originates from a woman between 45 and 65 years old in good health and CMV-seronegative. The rearrangement joins TRBV19 to TRBJ1-1, with 12 bases fitting TRBD1. Sequenced material: PBMCs. The CDR3 nucleotides are TGTGCCAGTAGTCTGGGGGGACAGGGGGCAACTGAAGCTTTCTTT. It yields the protein CASSLGGQGATEAFF.